Included here is one T cell receptor (beta chain) sequence, with context. Clones were sequenced by immunoSEQ multiplex PCR, and TCRdb holds only the in-frame ones, with some missing. The sample contains 40,000 or so clones, about 91% of which appear only once. This specimen comes from a study of blood T cell repertoires in COVID-19. Across the whole study: In each case, the material was cDNA or gDNA derived from T cells, B-cell-depleted T cells, or PBMCs.

CDR1 SGHRS and CDR2 YFSETQ come from the germline V gene. This CDR3 spans 14 amino acids. Trimming took off 4 bases at V and 8 bases at J, with 18 bases between the two ends. The sequence was collected from a human donor in a cohort sampled during active COVID-19. The V call is TRBV5-1, the J call TRBJ1-2; maybe TRBD1 (6 bases). Sample: peripheral blood. The CDR3 DNA follows: TGCGCCAGCAGCCCTTTGGACAGCCAGATCGGCTACACCTTC. It specifies CASSPLDSQIGYTF.